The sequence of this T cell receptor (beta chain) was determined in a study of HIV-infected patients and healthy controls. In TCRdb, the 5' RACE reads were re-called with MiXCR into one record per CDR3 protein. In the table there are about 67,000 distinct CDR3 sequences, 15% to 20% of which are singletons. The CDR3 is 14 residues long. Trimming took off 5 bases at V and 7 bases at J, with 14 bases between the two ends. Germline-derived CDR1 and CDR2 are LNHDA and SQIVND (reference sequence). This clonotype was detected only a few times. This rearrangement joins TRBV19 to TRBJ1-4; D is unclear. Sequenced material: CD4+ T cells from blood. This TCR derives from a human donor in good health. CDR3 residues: CASSRTGSPEKLFF. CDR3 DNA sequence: TGTGCCAGTAGTCGGACGGGGTCCCCTGAAAAACTGTTTTTT.